This TCR beta chain originates from a study of T-cell reconstitution after alpha-beta-depleted transplantation in children. The TCRbeta library was prepared with unique molecular identifiers. TCRdb fed the PCR reads into MiXCR, producing one record per CDR3 protein. The data show approximately 640,000 distinct CDR3 sequences, over 15% seen once. This clonotype has just a few counts. Losses at the gene ends were 6 bases for V and 2 bases for J; bases not matched to a gene: 5. This CDR3 has 15 amino acids. The germline gives CDR1 MNHNS, CDR2 SASEGT. This sample comprised PBMCs from the stem cell graft donor, obtained from the stem cell graft. The sequence derives from a human donor who donated a stem cell graft to a child with acute myeloid leukemia. V gene TRBV6-1 combines with J gene TRBJ2-1, with 9 bases matching TRBD1. CDR3 nucleotide sequence: TGTGCCAGCAGGCGGACAGGGGACCCCTACAATGAGCAGTTCTTC. Residues: CASRRTGDPYNEQFF.